The rows below give T cell receptor beta chains drawn from one sample of a study of blood T cell repertoires in COVID-19. Method: immunoSEQ multiplex PCR; TCRdb's copy keeps in-frame clones and lacks some. The sample has tens of thousands of clones; around 90% are singletons. Input material: peripheral blood. The receptors come from a human donor with active COVID-19. The donor label of this sample is uncertain. CDR3s include the opening cysteine and the closing phenylalanine or tryptophan. The D gene is left open where the match is weak. Expanded clones are given a class, and other clones once, few, many or no size at all.

v_call	d_call	clone_size	j_call	cdr3_aa	cdr3_nt
TRBV24-1	TRBD2	-	TRBJ2-3	CATSDGASGGSTDTQYF	TGTGCCACCAGTGATGGAGCTAGCGGGGGGAGCACAGATACGCAGTATTTT
TRBV12-5	-	-	TRBJ1-1	CASGFNREAFF	TGTGCTAGTGGTTTTAACAGGGAAGCTTTCTTT
TRBV7-2	TRBD1	-	TRBJ1-2	CASSSDRQGVGGYTF	TGTGCCAGCAGCTCTGACCGGCAGGGGGTAGGGGGCTACACCTTC
TRBV5-1	-	few	TRBJ2-2	CASRPVVNTGELFF	TGCGCCAGCAGACCGGTGGTTAACACCGGGGAGCTGTTTTTT
TRBV10-3	-	-	TRBJ1-4	CAIQGGRNEKLFF	TGTGCCATCCAGGGAGGCAGGAATGAAAAACTGTTTTTT
TRBV6-4	TRBD2	-	TRBJ2-1	CASSSSGSNEQFF	TGTGCCAGCAGTTCTAGCGGGAGCAATGAGCAGTTCTTC
TRBV28	-	-	TRBJ2-6	CASSEALSGANVLTF	TGTGCCAGCAGCGAGGCTCTCTCTGGGGCCAACGTCCTGACTTTC
TRBV6-5	-	-	TRBJ1-1	CASRVHSFTEAFF	TGTGCCAGCAGGGTTCACAGTTTCACTGAAGCTTTCTTT
TRBV29-1	-	-	TRBJ2-1	CSVEWRGLYNEQFF	TGCAGCGTTGAGTGGCGGGGGCTCTACAATGAGCAGTTCTTC
TRBV2	-	-	TRBJ1-2	CASSVVRGGYTF	TGTGCCAGCAGTGTTGTCAGGGGTGGCTACACCTTC
TRBV7-8	TRBD2	-	TRBJ2-2	CASSLWTSYTGELFF	TGTGCCAGCAGCTTATGGACTAGTTACACCGGGGAGCTGTTTTTT
TRBV19	-	-	TRBJ2-7	CASSTGTSAYEQYF	TGTGCCAGTAGTACCGGGACTTCCGCATACGAGCAGTACTTC
TRBV29-1	TRBD1	-	TRBJ1-2	CSVSGQGAYGYTF	TGCAGCGTTTCCGGACAGGGGGCCTATGGCTACACCTTC
TRBV19	TRBD1	once	TRBJ1-1	CASSLSGQGTEAFF	TGTGCCAGTAGCCTCTCCGGACAGGGGACTGAAGCTTTCTTT
TRBV7-2	-	-	TRBJ2-7	CASSLYRESEQYF	TGTGCCAGCAGCTTATACAGGGAAAGCGAGCAGTACTTC
TRBV5-6	TRBD1	-	TRBJ1-6	CASSLGGQVRNSPLHF	TGTGCCAGCAGCTTGGGGGGACAGGTTCGCAATTCACCCCTCCACTTT
TRBV6-1	-	few	TRBJ1-2	CASSEMRISNYGYTF	TGTGCCAGCAGTGAAATGAGAATCTCTAACTATGGCTACACCTTC
TRBV7-9	TRBD1	-	TRBJ2-4	CASSLTGVLYF	TGTGCCAGCAGCTTAACAGGGGTTTTGTACTTC
TRBV7-2	TRBD1	-	TRBJ2-5	CASSATGGRETQYF	TGTGCCAGCAGCGCCACAGGGGGCCGGGAGACCCAGTACTTC
TRBV24-1	TRBD1	-	TRBJ2-5	CATSDPRQGPQETQYF	TGTGCCACCAGTGATCCCCGACAGGGCCCACAAGAGACCCAGTACTTC
TRBV21-1	-	-	TRBJ2-1	CASSKELYNEQFF	TGTGCCAGCAGCAAAGAGCTCTACAATGAGCAGTTCTTC
TRBV10-2	-	-	TRBJ2-7	CASSEGRVESYEQYF	TGCGCCAGCAGTGAGGGCAGGGTGGAGTCCTACGAGCAGTACTTC